The present T cell receptor beta chain was sequenced within a study of type 1 and type 2 diabetes patients. As for the study in general: Samples came from type 1 diabetic, type 2 diabetic or nondiabetic people, recruited in China. Across the study, under 25 million paired-end reads were produced. Study results and limitations: Some T1D-only expanded clones might appear in more T2D or control samples. Type 1 diabetes repertoires were significantly less diverse than type 2 diabetes ones.

Genomic DNA was the PCR template. Multiplex PCR with 30 forward and 13 reverse primers amplified the TCR beta CDR3. TCRdb independently ran MiXCR on the multiplex PCR reads; one entry per CDR3 protein. The sample yields 250,000 to 300,000 distinct CDR3 sequences, 45% to 60% seen once. The CDR3 sequence is 16 residues long. V shed 2 bases and J shed 1 base, with 15 bases lying between them. Germline V gene sequence: CDR1 KGHSH, CDR2 LQKENI. Concerning this clonotype itself: Its antigen is unidentified.

The specimen sequenced was peripheral blood mononuclear cells (PBMCs). The receptor was derived from a man between 18 and 35 years old with type 2 diabetes. J is TRBJ2-7 and V is TRBV18; maybe TRBD1 (6 bases). Written as DNA, the CDR3 is TGTGCCAGCTCACCAGGAGGACAGATACGATCCTACGAGCAGTACTTC. It yields the protein CASSPGGQIRSYEQYF.